Below, 3 T cell receptor beta chains from the same sample are listed, as sequenced in a study of chemoradiotherapy in HPV16-positive cancers. The protocol was immunoSEQ multiplex PCR, while the TCRdb copy is restricted to in-frame clones and leaves out a portion. The sample yields more than 12,000 clones, 88% seen once. The sequencing used blood, collected from a patient who underwent chemoradiotherapy. These receptor sequences come from a human donor with HPV-associated anogenital cancer.

This clone was counted a single time. This sequence joins TRBV2 and TRBJ2-2; perhaps TRBD1 as D (5 bases). The CDR3 is 16 residues long. Per germline, CDR1 SNHLY and CDR2 FYNNEI. The V end lost 1 base, the J end lost 1 base, and 10 bases lay between the germline ends. The CDR3 loop is CASSEVTDMNTGELFF. CDR3 DNA: TGTGCCAGCAGTGAAGTGACAGACATGAACACCGGGGAGCTGTTTTTT.

V is TRBV6-6 and J is TRBJ1-1; a possible D gene is TRBD1 (5 bases). Germline V gene lookup returns CDR1 MNHNY and CDR2 SVGAGI (reference sequence). V shed 8 bases and J shed 7 bases, with 23 bases lying between them. The CDR3 loop spans 15 amino acids. The chain's CDR3 is CASVTGSDRSNEAFF. The CDR3 DNA sequence: TGTGCCAGCGTTACTGGCAGCGACAGATCAAATGAAGCTTTCTTT.

The chain joins TRBV5-1 to TRBJ1-2; no firm D call. Germline lookup yields CDR1 SGHRS and CDR2 YFSETQ. The CDR3 sequence is 15 residues long. V was cut by 0 bases and J by 4 bases, with 13 bases left in between. In DNA, the CDR3 is TGCGCCAGCAGCTTGGAAGGTCCGGGAGTCTATGGCTACACCTTC. Translation: CASSLEGPGVYGYTF.